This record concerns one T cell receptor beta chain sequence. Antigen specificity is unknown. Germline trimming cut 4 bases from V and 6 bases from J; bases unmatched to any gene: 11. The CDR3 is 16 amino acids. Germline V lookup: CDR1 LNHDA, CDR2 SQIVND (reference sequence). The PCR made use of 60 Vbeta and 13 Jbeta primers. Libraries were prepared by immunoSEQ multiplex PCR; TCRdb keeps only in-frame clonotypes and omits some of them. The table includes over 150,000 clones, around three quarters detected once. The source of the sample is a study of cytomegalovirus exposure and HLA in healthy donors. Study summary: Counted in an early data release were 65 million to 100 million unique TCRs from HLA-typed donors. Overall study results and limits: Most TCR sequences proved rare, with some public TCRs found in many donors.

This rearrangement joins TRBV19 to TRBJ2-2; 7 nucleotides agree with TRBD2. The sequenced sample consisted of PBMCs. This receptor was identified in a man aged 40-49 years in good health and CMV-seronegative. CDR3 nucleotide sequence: TGTGCCAGTAGTAGTGGGGCAGCGGGAAGCGCCGGGGAGCTGTTTTTT. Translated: CASSSGAAGSAGELFF.